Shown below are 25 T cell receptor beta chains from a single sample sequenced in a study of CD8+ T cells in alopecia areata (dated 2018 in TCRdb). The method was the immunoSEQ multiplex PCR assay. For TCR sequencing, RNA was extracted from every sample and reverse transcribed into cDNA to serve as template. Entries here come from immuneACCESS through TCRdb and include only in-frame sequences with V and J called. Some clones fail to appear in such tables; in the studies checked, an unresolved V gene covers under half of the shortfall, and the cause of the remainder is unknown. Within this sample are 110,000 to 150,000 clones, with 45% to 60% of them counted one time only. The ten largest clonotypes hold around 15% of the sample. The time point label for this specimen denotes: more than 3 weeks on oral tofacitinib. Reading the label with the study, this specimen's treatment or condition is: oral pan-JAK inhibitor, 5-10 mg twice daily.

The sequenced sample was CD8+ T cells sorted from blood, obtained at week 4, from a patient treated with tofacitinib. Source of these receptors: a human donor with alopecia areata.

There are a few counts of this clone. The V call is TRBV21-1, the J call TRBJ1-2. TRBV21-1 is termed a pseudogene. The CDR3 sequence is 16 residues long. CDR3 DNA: TGTGCCAGCAGCAAAAAAGGAAGGGACGAGGCCTATGGCTACACCTTC. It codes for CASSKKGRDEAYGYTF.

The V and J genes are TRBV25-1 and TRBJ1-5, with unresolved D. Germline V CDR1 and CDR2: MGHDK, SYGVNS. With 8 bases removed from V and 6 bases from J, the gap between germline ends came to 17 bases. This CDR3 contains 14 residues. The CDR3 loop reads CASCSSRRIQPQHF. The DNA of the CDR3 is TGTGCCAGCTGCAGCTCGAGACGTATTCAGCCCCAGCATTTT.

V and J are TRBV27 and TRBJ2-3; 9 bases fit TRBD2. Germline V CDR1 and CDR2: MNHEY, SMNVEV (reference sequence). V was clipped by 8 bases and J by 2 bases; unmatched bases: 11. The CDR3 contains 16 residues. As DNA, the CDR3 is TGTGCCAGCGCTAAGCCGGAGCGGGGGGCCACAGATACGCAGTATTTT. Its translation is CASAKPERGATDTQYF.

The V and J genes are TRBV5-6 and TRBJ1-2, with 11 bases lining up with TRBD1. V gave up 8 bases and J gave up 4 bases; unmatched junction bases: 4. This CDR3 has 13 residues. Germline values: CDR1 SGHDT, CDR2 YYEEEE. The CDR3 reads CASLDRGLYGYTF. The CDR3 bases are TGTGCCAGTTTGGACAGGGGGCTCTATGGCTACACCTTC. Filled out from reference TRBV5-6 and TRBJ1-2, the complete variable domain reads DAGVTQSPTHLIKTRGQQVTLRCSPKSGHDTVSWYQQALGQGPQFIFQYYEEEERQRGNFPDRFSGHQFPNYSSELNVNALLLGDSALYLCASLDRGLYGYTFGSGTRLTVV.

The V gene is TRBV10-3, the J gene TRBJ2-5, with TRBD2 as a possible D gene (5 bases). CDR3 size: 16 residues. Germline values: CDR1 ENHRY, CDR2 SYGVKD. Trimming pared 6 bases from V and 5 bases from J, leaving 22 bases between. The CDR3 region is CAIRPTNGELGETQYF. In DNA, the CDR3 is TGTGCCATCAGGCCGACTAACGGGGAGCTAGGGGAGACCCAGTACTTC.

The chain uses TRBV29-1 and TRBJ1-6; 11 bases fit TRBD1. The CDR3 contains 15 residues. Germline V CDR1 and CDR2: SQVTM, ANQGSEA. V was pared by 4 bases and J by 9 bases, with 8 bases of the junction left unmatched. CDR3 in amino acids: CSVATGTGGRSPLHF. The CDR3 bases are TGCAGCGTTGCTACCGGGACAGGGGGACGTTCACCCCTCCACTTT. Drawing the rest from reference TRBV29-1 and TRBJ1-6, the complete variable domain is SAVISQKPSRDICQRGTSLTIQCQVDSQVTMMFWYRQQPGQSLTLIATANQGSEATYESGFVIDKFPISRPNLTFSTLTVSNMSPEDSSIYLCSVATGTGGRSPLHFGNGTRLTVT.

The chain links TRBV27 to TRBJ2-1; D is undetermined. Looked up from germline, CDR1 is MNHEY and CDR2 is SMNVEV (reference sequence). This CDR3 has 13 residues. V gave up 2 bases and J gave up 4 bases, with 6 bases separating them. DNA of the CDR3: TGTGCCAGCAGTTTAGACGGTTACAATGAGCAGTTCTTC. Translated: CASSLDGYNEQFF.

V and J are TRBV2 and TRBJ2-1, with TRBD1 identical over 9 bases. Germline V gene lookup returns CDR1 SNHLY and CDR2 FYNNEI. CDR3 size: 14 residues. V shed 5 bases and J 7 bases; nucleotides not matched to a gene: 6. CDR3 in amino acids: CASSSPGTGNEQFF. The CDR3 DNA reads TGTGCCAGCAGTTCCCCAGGGACAGGGAATGAGCAGTTCTTC.

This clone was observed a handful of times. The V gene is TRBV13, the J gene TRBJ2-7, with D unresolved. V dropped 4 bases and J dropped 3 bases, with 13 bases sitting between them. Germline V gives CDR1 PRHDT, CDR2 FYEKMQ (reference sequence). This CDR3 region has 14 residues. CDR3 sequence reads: CASSSQDTNYEQYF. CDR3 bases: TGTGCCAGCAGCTCGCAAGACACTAACTACGAGCAGTACTTC.

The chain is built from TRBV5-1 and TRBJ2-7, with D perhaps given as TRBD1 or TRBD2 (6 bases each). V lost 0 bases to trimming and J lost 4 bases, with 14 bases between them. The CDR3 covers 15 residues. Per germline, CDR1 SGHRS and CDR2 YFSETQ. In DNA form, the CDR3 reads TGCGCCAGCAGCTTGGGCGGGACAAAAGTTTACGAGCAGTACTTC. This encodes CASSLGGTKVYEQYF.

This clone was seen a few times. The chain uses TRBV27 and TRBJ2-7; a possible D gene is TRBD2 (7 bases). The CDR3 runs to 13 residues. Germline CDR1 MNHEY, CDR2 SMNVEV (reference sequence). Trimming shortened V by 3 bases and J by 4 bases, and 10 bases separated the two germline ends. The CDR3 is CASSLGGRYEQYF. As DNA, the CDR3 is TGTGCCAGCAGTTTGGGGGGGCGTTACGAGCAGTACTTC.

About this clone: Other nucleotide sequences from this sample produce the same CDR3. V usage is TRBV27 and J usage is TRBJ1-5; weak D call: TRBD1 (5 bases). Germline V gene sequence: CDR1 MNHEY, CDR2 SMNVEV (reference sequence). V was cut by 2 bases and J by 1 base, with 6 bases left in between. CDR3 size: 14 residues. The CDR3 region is CASSLRDSNQPQHF. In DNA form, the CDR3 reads TGTGCCAGCAGTTTACGGGACAGCAATCAGCCCCAGCATTTT.

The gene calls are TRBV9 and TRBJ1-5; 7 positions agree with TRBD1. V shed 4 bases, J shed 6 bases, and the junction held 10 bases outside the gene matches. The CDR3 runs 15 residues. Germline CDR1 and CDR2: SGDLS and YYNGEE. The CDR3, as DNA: TGTGCCAGCAGCTACTCCGGGACAGAGGGTCAGCCCCAGCATTTT. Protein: CASSYSGTEGQPQHF.

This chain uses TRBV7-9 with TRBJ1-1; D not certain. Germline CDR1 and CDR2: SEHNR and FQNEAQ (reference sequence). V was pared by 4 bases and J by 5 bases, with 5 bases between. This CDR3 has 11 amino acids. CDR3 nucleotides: TGTGCCAGCAGCTGGGATACTGAAGCTTTCTTT. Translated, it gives CASSWDTEAFF.

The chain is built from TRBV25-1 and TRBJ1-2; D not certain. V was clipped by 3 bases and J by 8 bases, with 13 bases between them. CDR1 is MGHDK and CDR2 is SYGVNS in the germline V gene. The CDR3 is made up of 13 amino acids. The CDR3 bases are TGTGCCAGCAGTGACGGGATCATGGGGGGCTACACCTTC. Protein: CASSDGIMGGYTF.

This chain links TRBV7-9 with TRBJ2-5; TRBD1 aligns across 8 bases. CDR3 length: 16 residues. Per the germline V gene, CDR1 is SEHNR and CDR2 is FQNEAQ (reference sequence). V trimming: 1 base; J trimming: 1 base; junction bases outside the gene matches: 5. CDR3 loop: CASSLGRQGSQETQYF. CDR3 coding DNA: TGTGCCAGCAGCTTAGGAAGACAGGGGAGCCAAGAGACCCAGTACTTC.

This chain's CDR3 is CASSLDIVGGAEQFF. The CDR3 coding sequence is TGTGCCAGCAGCTTAGATATAGTTGGAGGTGCTGAGCAGTTCTTC. This chain connects TRBV11-3 to TRBJ2-1; a possible D gene is TRBD2 (5 bases). The germline CDR1 and CDR2 sequences are SGHNT and YENEEA. V was shortened by 0 bases and J by 9 bases, with 15 bases between the two germline ends. This CDR3 comprises 15 residues.

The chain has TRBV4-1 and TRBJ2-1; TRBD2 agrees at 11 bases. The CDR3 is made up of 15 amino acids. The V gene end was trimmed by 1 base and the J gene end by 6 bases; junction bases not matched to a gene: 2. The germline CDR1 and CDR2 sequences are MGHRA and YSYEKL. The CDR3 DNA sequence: TGCGCCAGCAGCCAAGTAGCGGGGGGGTCCAATGAGCAGTTCTTC. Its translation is CASSQVAGGSNEQFF.

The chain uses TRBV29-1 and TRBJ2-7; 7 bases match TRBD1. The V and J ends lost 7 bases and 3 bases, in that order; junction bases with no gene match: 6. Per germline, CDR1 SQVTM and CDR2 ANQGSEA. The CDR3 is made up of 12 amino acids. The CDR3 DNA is TGCAGCGCTGGGACAGACCGCTACGAGCAGTACTTC. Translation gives CSAGTDRYEQYF.

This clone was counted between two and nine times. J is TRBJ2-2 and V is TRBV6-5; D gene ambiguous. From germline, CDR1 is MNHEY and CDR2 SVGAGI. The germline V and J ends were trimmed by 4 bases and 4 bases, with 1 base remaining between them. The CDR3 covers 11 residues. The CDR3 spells CASSSTGELFF. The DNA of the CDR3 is TGTGCCAGCAGTTCCACCGGGGAGCTGTTTTTT.

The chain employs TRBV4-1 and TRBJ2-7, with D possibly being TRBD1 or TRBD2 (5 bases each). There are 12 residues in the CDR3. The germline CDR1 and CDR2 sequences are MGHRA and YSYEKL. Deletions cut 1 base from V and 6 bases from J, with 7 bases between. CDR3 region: CASSQGGVEQYF. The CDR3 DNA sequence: TGCGCCAGCAGCCAAGGAGGGGTCGAGCAGTACTTC.

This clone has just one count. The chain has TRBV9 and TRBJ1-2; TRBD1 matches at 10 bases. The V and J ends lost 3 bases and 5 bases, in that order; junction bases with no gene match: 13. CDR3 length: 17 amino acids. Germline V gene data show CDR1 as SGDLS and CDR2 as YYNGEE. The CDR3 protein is CASSETGGLSPRYGYTF. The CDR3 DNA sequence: TGTGCCAGCAGCGAGACAGGGGGCCTTTCTCCGAGGTATGGCTACACCTTC.

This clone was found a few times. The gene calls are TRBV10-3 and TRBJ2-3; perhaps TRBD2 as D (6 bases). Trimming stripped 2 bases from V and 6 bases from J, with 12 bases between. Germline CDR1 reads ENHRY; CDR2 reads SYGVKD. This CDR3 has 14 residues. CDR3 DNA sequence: TGTGCCATCAGTGAGGACCCGGAGGGGGATACGCAGTATTTT. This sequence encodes CAISEDPEGDTQYF.

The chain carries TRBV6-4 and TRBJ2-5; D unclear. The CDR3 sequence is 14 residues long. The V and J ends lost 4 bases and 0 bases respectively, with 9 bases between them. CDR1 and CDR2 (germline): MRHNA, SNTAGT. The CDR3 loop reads CASSATHNQETQYF. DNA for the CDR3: TGTGCCAGCAGTGCCACACACAACCAAGAGACCCAGTACTTC.

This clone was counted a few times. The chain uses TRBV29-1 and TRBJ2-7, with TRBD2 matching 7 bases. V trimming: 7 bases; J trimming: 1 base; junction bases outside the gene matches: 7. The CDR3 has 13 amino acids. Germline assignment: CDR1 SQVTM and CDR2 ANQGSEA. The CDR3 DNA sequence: TGCAGCGCCAGGCCGGGACTATCCTACGAGCAGTACTTC. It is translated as CSARPGLSYEQYF.